The 24 T cell receptor beta chains below were found in one sample sequenced in a study of human T cells and chemical hapten exposure. It was from unfractionated whole blood that total RNA was extracted. TCRdb recomputed calls from the 5' RACE reads with MiXCR, one row per CDR3 protein. Of 130,000 or so distinct CDR3 sequences listed, around 4% were seen once; the top ten hold around 1.5%. These receptors came from a female donor in good health.

This clonotype was recorded at least ten times. V usage is TRBV10-3 and J usage is TRBJ2-3; D could derive from TRBD1 or TRBD2 (6 bases each). This CDR3 region has 16 residues. The germline CDR1 and CDR2 sequences are ENHRY and SYGVKD. V was clipped by 5 bases and J by 9 bases, with 24 bases between them. The CDR3 DNA reads as TGTGCCATCAGTTTAGAACACCGGGACTCGGGGGCCACGCAGTATTTT. Translating gives CAISLEHRDSGATQYF.

This clonotype was observed many times. The V call is TRBV6-5, the J call TRBJ1-5, with D tentatively TRBD1 (5 bases). V was shortened by 0 bases and J by 4 bases, with 13 bases between the two germline ends. This CDR3 spans 16 amino acids. Germline CDR1 MNHEY, CDR2 SVGAGI. The CDR3: CASSYSSGEQNQPQHF. The CDR3 DNA reads as TGTGCCAGCAGTTACTCTTCGGGGGAGCAAAATCAGCCCCAGCATTTT.

This clonotype was counted ten times or more. The rearrangement joins TRBV7-2 to TRBJ2-5, with TRBD2 identical over 7 bases. V lost 5 bases and J lost 6; bases outside the gene matches: 6. This CDR3 is 13 amino acids long. Germline CDR1 reads SGHTA; CDR2 reads FQGNSA. This CDR3 is CASSPGDYKTQYF. CDR3 bases: TGTGCCAGCAGCCCCGGGGACTACAAGACCCAGTACTTC.

In this sample, this clonotype turned up many times. The chain has TRBV14 and TRBJ2-5; perhaps TRBD2 as D (5 bases). Germline V gene data show CDR1 as SGHDN and CDR2 as FVKESK. CDR3 length: 12 amino acids. Trimming took 0 bases from V and 12 from J, leaving 11 bases between them. Here the CDR3 reads CASSQDEGMEYF. DNA of the CDR3: TGTGCCAGCAGCCAAGATGAGGGAATGGAGTACTTC.

This clonotype has just one count. A much more abundant neighbour one base away suggests this may be a read error. The genes are TRBV29-1 and TRBJ1-2, with a possible D match to TRBD1 (5 bases). The CDR3 sequence is 12 residues long. The V gene's germline CDR1 is SQVTM and CDR2 ANQGSEA. The CDR3 sequence: CSVGTDNYGYSF. Written as DNA, the CDR3 is TGCAGCGTTGGGACGGACAACTATGGCTACTCCTTC.

This clonotype was picked up a small number of times. V and J are TRBV28 and TRBJ2-3; 12 bases map to TRBD2. Germline CDR1 reads MDHEN; CDR2 reads SYDVKM. This CDR3 contains 19 residues. V gave up 4 bases and J gave up 0 bases; unmatched junction bases: 11. The CDR3 reads CASSSLAGGTLTSTDTQYF. CDR3 sequence (DNA): TGTGCCAGCAGTTCCCTAGCGGGGGGGACCCTAACTAGCACAGATACGCAGTATTTT.

This clonotype was seen a handful of times. The chain employs TRBV28 and TRBJ2-2; D not resolved. Germline CDR1 MDHEN, CDR2 SYDVKM. V was shortened by 6 bases and J by 8 bases, with 7 bases between the two germline ends. The CDR3 contains 11 residues. CDR3 DNA sequence: TGTGCCAGCAGGAGATTAGGGGAGCTGTTTTTT. Translating gives CASRRLGELFF.

The rearrangement uses TRBV9 and TRBJ1-2, with D perhaps matching TRBD1 (5 bases). The CDR3 is 15 residues long. Germline V gives CDR1 SGDLS, CDR2 YYNGEE. V lost 4 bases and J 5 bases, leaving 18 bases between the germline ends. The CDR3 region has the DNA TGTGCCAGCAGCTTAGGTCGAGGGACCGAGTATGGCTACACCTTC. It is translated as CASSLGRGTEYGYTF.

This sequence joins TRBV7-2 and TRBJ2-4; D ambiguous. Trimming stripped 5 bases from V and 2 bases from J, with 13 bases between. The CDR3 length is 15 residues. Germline assignment: CDR1 SGHTA and CDR2 FQGNSA. CDR3 sequence (DNA): TGTGCCAGCAGCATAGACCGGACCTCCAAAAACATTCAGTACTTC. Protein sequence: CASSIDRTSKNIQYF.

This clonotype showed up many times. The chain couples TRBV19 to TRBJ2-2; D is perhaps TRBD1 or TRBD2 (5 bases each). The CDR3 has 15 amino acids. V lost 2 bases and J lost 6, with 13 bases in between. Germline V lookup: CDR1 LNHDA, CDR2 SQIVND (reference sequence). DNA of the CDR3: TGTGCCAGTAGTATACATGAGGGGAGCTCCGGGGAGCTGTTTTTT. Encoded protein: CASSIHEGSSGELFF.

The chain combines TRBV5-1 with TRBJ2-7; TRBD1 is a possible D gene (6 bases). CDR3 length: 18 residues. Germline CDR1 is SGHRS and CDR2 is YFSETQ. V was clipped by 2 bases and J by 1 base, with 22 bases between them. In nucleotides, the CDR3 is TGCGCCAGCAGCTTCGTCCCCGGGGACACGACGATGTCCTACGAGCAGTACTTC. It encodes CASSFVPGDTTMSYEQYF.

This clonotype has ten or more counts. The chain uses TRBV20-1 and TRBJ2-1, with TRBD2 identical over 14 bases. CDR3 length: 15 amino acids. Germline loops: CDR1 DFQATT, CDR2 SNEGSKA (reference sequence). V lost 3 bases and J lost 10; bases outside the gene matches: 8. Written as DNA, the CDR3 is TGCAGTGCTAGTCGGCCGGGACTAGCGGGGGCCGAGCAGTTCTTC. As protein: CSASRPGLAGAEQFF.

Ten or more counts support this clonotype. This chain uses TRBV7-2 with TRBJ2-2; 7 nucleotides line up with TRBD1. Germline CDR1 reads SGHTA; CDR2 reads FQGNSA. With 6 bases clipped from V and 5 bases from J, the junction kept 3 bases outside the gene matches. The CDR3 consists of 13 residues. CDR3 in DNA: TGTGCCAGCAGGAGACAGGGAACCGGGGAGCTGTTTTTT. It specifies CASRRQGTGELFF. The complete variable domain, with remaining parts taken from reference TRBV7-2 and TRBJ2-2, reads GAGVSQSPSNKVTEKGKDVELRCDPISGHTALYWYRQSLGQGLEFLIYFQGNSAPDKSGLPSDRFSAERTGGSVSTLTIQRTQQEDSAVYLCASRRQGTGELFFGEGSRLTVL.

V is TRBV29-1 and J is TRBJ2-1; possible D gene TRBD2, 6 bases. The V gene's germline CDR1 is SQVTM and CDR2 ANQGSEA. V was shortened by 0 bases and J by 0 bases, with 15 bases between the two germline ends. The CDR3 spans 17 residues. The CDR3 is CSVEDGGDLSSYNEQFF. The CDR3 DNA sequence: TGCAGCGTTGAAGATGGAGGGGACTTAAGCTCCTACAATGAGCAGTTCTTC.

V usage is TRBV7-2 and J usage is TRBJ2-7; D gene ambiguous. Trimming took 5 bases from V and 6 from J, leaving 8 bases between them. Germline V gives CDR1 SGHTA, CDR2 FQGNSA. This CDR3 contains 11 residues. The CDR3 spells CASSPGCEQYF. CDR3 bases: TGTGCCAGCAGCCCCGGGTGCGAGCAGTACTTC.

This clonotype was recorded at least ten times. The chain couples TRBV6-2 or TRBV6-3 to TRBJ1-5, with D tentatively TRBD1 (5 bases). The germline V gene has CDR1 MNHEY and CDR2 SVGEGT. The V end was cut by 2 bases, the J end by 2 bases, with 13 bases between. This CDR3 has 16 amino acids. The CDR3 loop reads CASSYSGGGGNQPQHF. For the CDR3, the DNA is TGTGCCAGCAGTTACAGTGGCGGGGGAGGCAATCAGCCCCAGCATTTT.

This clonotype has a count of ten or more. The V gene is TRBV2, the J gene TRBJ2-7; D is unresolved. Germline V gives CDR1 SNHLY, CDR2 FYNNEI. The CDR3 consists of 11 residues. Between the trimmed V and J ends, which lost 3 bases and 9 bases, there was a span of 9 bases. CDR3 sequence reads: CASSESVLQYF. CDR3 sequence (DNA): TGTGCCAGCAGTGAGTCCGTTTTGCAGTACTTC.

The chain is built from TRBV5-6 and TRBJ2-1; perhaps D is TRBD1 or TRBD2 (5 bases each). Germline CDR1 is SGHDT and CDR2 is YYEEEE. Between the trimmed V and J ends, which lost 4 bases and 7 bases, there was a span of 18 bases. This CDR3 region has 15 residues. The CDR3 loop is CASSTPGTGWNEQFF. The DNA of the CDR3 is TGTGCCAGCAGCACACCCGGGACGGGCTGGAATGAGCAGTTCTTC.

This clonotype has only a few counts. The gene calls are TRBV20-1 and TRBJ2-1; D tentatively reads TRBD1 or TRBD2 (5 bases each). CDR1 DFQATT and CDR2 SNEGSKA come from the germline V gene (reference sequence). This CDR3 comprises 15 residues. V was clipped by 5 bases and J by 4 bases, with 18 bases between them. The CDR3 DNA sequence: TGCAGTGCTGCCCCCTACGGGGCCTTGTACAATGAGCAGTTCTTC. It codes for CSAAPYGALYNEQFF.

This clonotype was seen only a few times. This is likely a read error, given that the CDR3 carries no conserved phenylalanine or tryptophan at its end. No DNA is shown, since the ends of the CDR3 on it are uncertain; the CDR3 is the one TCRdb lists. The chain joins TRBV21-1 to TRBJ2-5; the table names TRBD2, a call not compared with the DNA. TRBV21-1 is classified as a pseudogene. The CDR3 sequence runs 9 residues, both termini included. The CDR3: CASSKNGTL.

In this sample, this clonotype turned up many times. V and J are TRBV12-3 or TRBV12-4 and TRBJ1-1, with unresolved D. Trimming left V 10 bases short and J 1 base short, with 10 bases between. The CDR3 totals 12 residues. The CDR3 DNA sequence: TGTGCCACGATCCCCCAGAACACTGAAGCTTTCTTT. Its translation is CATIPQNTEAFF.

This clonotype was recorded many times. The V and J genes are TRBV20-1 and TRBJ2-5, with D perhaps matching TRBD2 (6 bases). CDR1 is DFQATT, CDR2 SNEGSKA, per germline (reference sequence). CDR3 length: 15 residues. The ends were cut back, 5 bases at V and 4 bases at J, with 20 bases in the middle. For the CDR3, the DNA is TGCAGTGCTCCGGCCGGTAGACTAGAAGGAGAGACCCAGTACTTC. Amino acid sequence: CSAPAGRLEGETQYF.

This clonotype has at least ten counts. The gene calls are TRBV3-1 and TRBJ1-2, with a tentative D call TRBD1 (5 bases). V lost 4 bases to trimming and J lost 7 bases, with 13 bases between them. CDR1 is LGHDT and CDR2 is YNNKEL in the germline V gene (reference sequence). The CDR3 extends over 13 amino acids. The CDR3 sequence is CASSPMEGRGYTF. The DNA of the CDR3 is TGTGCCAGCAGCCCCATGGAGGGACGTGGCTACACCTTC.

At least ten counts were recorded for this clonotype. Given a much more abundant clone one base away, this may be a read error. CDR3 loop: CSARVAAGDCSDEQYF. The CDR3 DNA reads TGCAGTGCTAGAGTGGCAGCGGGCGACTGCTCCGACGAGCAGTACTTC. The chain links TRBV20-1 to TRBJ2-7, with D perhaps TRBD2 (6 bases). CDR3 length equals 16 residues. Germline V lookup: CDR1 DFQATT, CDR2 SNEGSKA (reference sequence).